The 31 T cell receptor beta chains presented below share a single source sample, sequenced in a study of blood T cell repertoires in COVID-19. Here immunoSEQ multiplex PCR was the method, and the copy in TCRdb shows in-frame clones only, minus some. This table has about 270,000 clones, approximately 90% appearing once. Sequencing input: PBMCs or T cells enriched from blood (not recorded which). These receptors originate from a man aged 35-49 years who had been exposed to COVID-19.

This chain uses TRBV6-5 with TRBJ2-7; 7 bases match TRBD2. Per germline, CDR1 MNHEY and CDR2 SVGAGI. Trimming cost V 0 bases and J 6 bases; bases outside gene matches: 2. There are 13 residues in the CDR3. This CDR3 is CASSYSGGGEQYF. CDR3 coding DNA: TGTGCCAGCAGTTACTCGGGGGGGGGCGAGCAGTACTTC.

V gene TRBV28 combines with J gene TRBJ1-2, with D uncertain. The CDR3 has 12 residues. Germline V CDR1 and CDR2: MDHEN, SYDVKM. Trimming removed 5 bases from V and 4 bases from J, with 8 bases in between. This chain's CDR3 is CASSPNSYGYTF. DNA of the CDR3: TGTGCCAGCAGTCCCAATTCCTATGGCTACACCTTC.

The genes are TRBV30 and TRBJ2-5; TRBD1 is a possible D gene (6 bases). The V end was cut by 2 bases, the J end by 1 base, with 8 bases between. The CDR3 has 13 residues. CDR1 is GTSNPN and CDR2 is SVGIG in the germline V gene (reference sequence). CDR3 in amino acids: CAWSPDSQETQYF. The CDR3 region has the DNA TGTGCCTGGAGTCCGGACAGCCAAGAGACCCAGTACTTC. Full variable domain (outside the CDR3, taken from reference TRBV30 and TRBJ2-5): SQTIHQWPATLVQPVGSPLSLECTVEGTSNPNLYWYRQAAGRGLQLLFYSVGIGQISSEVPQNLSASRPQDRQFILSSKKLLLSDSGFYLCAWSPDSQETQYFGPGTRLLVL.

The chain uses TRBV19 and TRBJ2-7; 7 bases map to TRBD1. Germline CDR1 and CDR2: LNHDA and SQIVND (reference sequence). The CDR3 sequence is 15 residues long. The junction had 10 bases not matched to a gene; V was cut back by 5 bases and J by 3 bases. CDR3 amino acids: CASSSLPGQNYEQYF. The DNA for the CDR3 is TGTGCCAGTAGTTCTCTACCGGGACAGAACTACGAGCAGTACTTC.

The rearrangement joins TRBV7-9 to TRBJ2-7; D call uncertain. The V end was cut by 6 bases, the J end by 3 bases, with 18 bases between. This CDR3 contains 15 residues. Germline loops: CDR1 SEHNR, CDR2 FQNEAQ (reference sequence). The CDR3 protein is CASSQDSNPHYEQYF. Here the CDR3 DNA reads TGTGCCAGCAGTCAAGACTCAAATCCCCACTACGAGCAGTACTTC. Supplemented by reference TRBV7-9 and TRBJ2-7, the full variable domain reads DTGVSQNPRHKITKRGQNVTFRCDPISEHNRLYWYRQTLGQGPEFLTYFQNEAQLEKSRLLSDRFSAERPKGSFSTLEIQRTEQGDSAMYLCASSQDSNPHYEQYFGPGTRLTVT.

The CDR3, as DNA: TGTGCCAGCAGCTTAGCAGCTAGCGGGAGTTACAATGAGCAGTTCTTC. Encoded protein: CASSLAASGSYNEQFF. The chain carries TRBV11-2 and TRBJ2-1, with TRBD2 identical over 10 bases. Trimming took 1 base from V and 4 from J; bases not matched to a gene: 4. CDR1 SGHAT and CDR2 FQNNGV come from the germline V gene. This CDR3 has 16 residues.

The CDR3 DNA is TGTGCCAGCAGCTTACCGGGACAGGGGACCCACGAGCAGTACTTC. Translation gives CASSLPGQGTHEQYF. This chain links TRBV7-6 with TRBJ2-7, with 10 bases lining up with TRBD1. J lost 5 bases, V lost 2 bases, and 6 bases had no gene match. Germline V lookup: CDR1 SGHVS, CDR2 FNYEAQ. This CDR3 spans 15 amino acids.

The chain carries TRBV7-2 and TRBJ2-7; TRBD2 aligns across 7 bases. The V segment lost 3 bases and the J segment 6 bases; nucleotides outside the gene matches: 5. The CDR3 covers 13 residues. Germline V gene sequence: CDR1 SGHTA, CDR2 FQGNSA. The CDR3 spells CASSFGGSVEQYF. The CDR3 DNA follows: TGTGCCAGCAGCTTCGGCGGGAGTGTCGAGCAGTACTTC. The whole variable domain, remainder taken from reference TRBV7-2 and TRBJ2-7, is GAGVSQSPSNKVTEKGKDVELRCDPISGHTALYWYRQSLGQGLEFLIYFQGNSAPDKSGLPSDRFSAERTGGSVSTLTIQRTQQEDSAVYLCASSFGGSVEQYFGPGTRLTVT.

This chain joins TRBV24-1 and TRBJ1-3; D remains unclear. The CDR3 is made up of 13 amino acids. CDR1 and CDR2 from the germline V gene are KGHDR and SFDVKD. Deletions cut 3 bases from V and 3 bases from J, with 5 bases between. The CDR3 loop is CATSDPFGNTIYF. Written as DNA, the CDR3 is TGTGCCACCAGTGATCCCTTTGGAAACACCATATATTTT.

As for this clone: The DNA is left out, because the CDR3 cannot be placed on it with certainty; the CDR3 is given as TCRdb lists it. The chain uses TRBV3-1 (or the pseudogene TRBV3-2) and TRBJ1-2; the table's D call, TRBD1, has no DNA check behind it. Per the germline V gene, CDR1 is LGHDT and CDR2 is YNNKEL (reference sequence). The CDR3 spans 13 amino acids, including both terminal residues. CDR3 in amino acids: CASSQVGQGTFTF.

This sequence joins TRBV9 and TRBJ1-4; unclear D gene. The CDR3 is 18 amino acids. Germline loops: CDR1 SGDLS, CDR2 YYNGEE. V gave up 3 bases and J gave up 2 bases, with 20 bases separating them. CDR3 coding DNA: TGTGCCAGCAGCGGGGCCCCTTGGTCGGGATCGACTAATGAAAAACTGTTTTTT. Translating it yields CASSGAPWSGSTNEKLFF.

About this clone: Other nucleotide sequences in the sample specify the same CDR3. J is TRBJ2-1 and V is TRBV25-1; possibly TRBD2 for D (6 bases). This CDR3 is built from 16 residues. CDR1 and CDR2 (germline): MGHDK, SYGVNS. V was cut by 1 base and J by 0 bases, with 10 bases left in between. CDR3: CASSELGGSSYNEQFF. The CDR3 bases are TGTGCCAGCAGTGAATTGGGGGGAAGCTCCTACAATGAGCAGTTCTTC.

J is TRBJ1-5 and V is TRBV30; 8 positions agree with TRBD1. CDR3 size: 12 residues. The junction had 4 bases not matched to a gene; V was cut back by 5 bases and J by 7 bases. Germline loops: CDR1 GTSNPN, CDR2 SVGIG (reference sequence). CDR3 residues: CAWDRGGQPQHF. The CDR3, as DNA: TGTGCCTGGGACAGGGGAGGACAGCCCCAGCATTTT.

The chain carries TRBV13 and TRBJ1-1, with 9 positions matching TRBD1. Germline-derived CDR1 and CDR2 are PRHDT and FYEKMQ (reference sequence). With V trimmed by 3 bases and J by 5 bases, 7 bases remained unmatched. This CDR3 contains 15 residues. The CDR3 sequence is CASSFTDRGRTEAFF. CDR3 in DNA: TGTGCCAGCAGCTTTACGGACAGGGGTAGAACTGAAGCTTTCTTT.

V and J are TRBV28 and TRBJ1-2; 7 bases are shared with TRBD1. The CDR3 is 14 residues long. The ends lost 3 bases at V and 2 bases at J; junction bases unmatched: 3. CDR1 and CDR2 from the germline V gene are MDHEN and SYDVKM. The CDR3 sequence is CASSLAGQNYGYTF. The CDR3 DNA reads TGTGCCAGCAGTTTGGCGGGACAGAACTATGGCTACACCTTC.

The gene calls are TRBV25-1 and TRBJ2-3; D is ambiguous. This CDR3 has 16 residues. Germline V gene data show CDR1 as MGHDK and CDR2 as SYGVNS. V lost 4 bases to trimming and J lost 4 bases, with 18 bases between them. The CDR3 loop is CASSVFSTSAADTQYF. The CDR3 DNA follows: TGTGCCAGCAGTGTTTTCTCGACCAGCGCGGCAGATACGCAGTATTTT.

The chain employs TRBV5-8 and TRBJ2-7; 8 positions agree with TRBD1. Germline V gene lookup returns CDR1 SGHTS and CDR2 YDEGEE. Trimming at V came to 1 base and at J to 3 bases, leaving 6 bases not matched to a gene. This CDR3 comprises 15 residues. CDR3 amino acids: CASSLPRGQVYEQYF. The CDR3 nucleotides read TGTGCCAGCAGCTTGCCCAGGGGGCAAGTCTACGAGCAGTACTTC.

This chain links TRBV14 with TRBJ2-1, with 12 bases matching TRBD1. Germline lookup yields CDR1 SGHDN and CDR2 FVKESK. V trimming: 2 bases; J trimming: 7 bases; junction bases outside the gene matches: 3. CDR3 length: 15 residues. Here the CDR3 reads CASSQPGQGANEQFF. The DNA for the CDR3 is TGTGCCAGCAGCCAACCGGGACAGGGGGCTAATGAGCAGTTCTTC.

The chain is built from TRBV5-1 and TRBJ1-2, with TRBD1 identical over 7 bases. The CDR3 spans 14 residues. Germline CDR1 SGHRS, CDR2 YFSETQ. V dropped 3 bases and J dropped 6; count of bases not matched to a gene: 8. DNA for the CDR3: TGCGCCAGCAGCTCTGGACAGGAATGGGATGGCTACACCTTC. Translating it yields CASSSGQEWDGYTF. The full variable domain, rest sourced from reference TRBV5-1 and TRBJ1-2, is KAGVTQTPRYLIKTRGQQVTLSCSPISGHRSVSWYQQTPGQGLQFLFEYFSETQRNKGNFPGRFSGRQFSNSRSEMNVSTLELGDSALYLCASSSGQEWDGYTFGSGTRLTVV.

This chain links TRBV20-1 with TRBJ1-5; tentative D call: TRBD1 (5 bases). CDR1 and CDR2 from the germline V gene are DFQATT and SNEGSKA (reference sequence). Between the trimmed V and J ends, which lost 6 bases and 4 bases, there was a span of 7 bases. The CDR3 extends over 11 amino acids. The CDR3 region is CSAAGNQPQHF. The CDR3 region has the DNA TGCAGTGCGGCAGGGAATCAGCCCCAGCATTTT.

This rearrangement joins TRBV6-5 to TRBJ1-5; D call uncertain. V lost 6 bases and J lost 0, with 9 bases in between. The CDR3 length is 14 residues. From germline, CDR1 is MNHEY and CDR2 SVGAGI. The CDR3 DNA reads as TGTGCCAGCAGGCTAGACTATAGCAATCAGCCCCAGCATTTT. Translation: CASRLDYSNQPQHF.

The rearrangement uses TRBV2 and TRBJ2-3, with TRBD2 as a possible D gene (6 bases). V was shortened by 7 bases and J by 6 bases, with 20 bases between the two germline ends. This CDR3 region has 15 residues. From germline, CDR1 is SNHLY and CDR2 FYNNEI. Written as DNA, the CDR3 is TGTGCCAGCACCCCCCTCCCGGCAGGAGGGGATACGCAGTATTTT. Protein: CASTPLPAGGDTQYF.

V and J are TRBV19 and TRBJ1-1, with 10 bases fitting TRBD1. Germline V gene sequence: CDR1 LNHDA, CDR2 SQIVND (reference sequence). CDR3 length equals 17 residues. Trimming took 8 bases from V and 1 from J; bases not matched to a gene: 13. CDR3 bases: TGTGCCAGTGGAACAGACAGGGGGCAAGACGGGAACACTGAAGCTTTCTTT. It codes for CASGTDRGQDGNTEAFF. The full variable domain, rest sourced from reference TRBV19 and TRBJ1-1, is DGGITQSPKYLFRKEGQNVTLSCEQNLNHDAMYWYRQDPGQGLRLIYYSQIVNDFQKGDIAEGYSVSREKKESFPLTVTSAQKNPTAFYLCASGTDRGQDGNTEAFFGQGTRLTVV.

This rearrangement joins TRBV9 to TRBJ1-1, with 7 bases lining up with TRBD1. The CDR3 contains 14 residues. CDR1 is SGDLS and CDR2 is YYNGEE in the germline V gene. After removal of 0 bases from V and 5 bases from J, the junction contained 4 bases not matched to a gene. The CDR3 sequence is CASSVEGAGTEAFF. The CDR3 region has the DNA TGTGCCAGCAGCGTAGAGGGGGCAGGTACTGAAGCTTTCTTT.

In DNA form, the CDR3 reads TGTGCCACCAGCAGAGATCTGGGGGCCGGGCAGCCCCAGCATTTT. Translating it yields CATSRDLGAGQPQHF. The chain combines TRBV15 with TRBJ1-5, with D possibly matching TRBD1 (6 bases). The CDR3 extends over 15 amino acids. V was clipped by 0 bases and J by 7 bases, with 13 bases between them. CDR1 and CDR2 (germline): LNHNV, YYDKDF (reference sequence). Filled out from reference TRBV15 and TRBJ1-5, the complete variable domain reads DAMVIQNPRYQVTQFGKPVTLSCSQTLNHNVMYWYQQKSSQAPKLLFHYYDKDFNNEADTPDNFQSRRPNTSFCFLDIRSPGLGDTAMYLCATSRDLGAGQPQHFGDGTRLSIL.

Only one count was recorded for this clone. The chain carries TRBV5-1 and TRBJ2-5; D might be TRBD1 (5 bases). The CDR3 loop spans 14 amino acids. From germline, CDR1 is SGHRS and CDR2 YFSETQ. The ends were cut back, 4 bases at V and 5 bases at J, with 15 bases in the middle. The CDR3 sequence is CASSPGISKETQYF. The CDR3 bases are TGCGCCAGCAGCCCAGGGATCTCTAAGGAGACCCAGTACTTC.

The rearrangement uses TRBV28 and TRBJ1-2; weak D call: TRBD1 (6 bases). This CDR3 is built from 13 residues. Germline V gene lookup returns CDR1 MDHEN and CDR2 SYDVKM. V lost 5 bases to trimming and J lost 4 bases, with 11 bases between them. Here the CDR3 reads CASSPTGPYGYTF. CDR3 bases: TGTGCCAGCAGTCCGACAGGCCCCTATGGCTACACCTTC.

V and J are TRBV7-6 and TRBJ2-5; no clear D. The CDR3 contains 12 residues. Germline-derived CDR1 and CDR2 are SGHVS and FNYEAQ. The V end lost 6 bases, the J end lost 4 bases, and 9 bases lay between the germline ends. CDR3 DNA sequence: TGTGCCAGCAGTCTTTCAGGAGAGACCCAGTACTTC. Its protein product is CASSLSGETQYF.

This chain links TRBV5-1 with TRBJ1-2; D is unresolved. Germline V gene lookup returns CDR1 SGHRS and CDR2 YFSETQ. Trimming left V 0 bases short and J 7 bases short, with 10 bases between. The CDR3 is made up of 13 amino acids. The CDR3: CASSLAEPSGYTF. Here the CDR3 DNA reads TGCGCCAGCAGCTTGGCCGAGCCTAGTGGCTACACCTTC. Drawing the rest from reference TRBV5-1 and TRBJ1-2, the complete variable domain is KAGVTQTPRYLIKTRGQQVTLSCSPISGHRSVSWYQQTPGQGLQFLFEYFSETQRNKGNFPGRFSGRQFSNSRSEMNVSTLELGDSALYLCASSLAEPSGYTFGSGTRLTVV.

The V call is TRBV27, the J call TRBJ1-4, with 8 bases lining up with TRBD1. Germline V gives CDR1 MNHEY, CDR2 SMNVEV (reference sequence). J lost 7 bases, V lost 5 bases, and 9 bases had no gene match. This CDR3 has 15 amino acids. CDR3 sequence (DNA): TGTGCCAGCAGTCCGGGCACAGGGGGGAGTGAAAAACTGTTTTTT. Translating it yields CASSPGTGGSEKLFF.

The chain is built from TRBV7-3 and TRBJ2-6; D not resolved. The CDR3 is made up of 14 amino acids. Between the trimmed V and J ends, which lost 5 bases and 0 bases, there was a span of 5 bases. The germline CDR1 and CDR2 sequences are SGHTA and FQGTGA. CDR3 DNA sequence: TGTGCCAGCAGCATAGACTCTGGGGCCAACGTCCTGACTTTC. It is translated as CASSIDSGANVLTF.